This TCR beta chain appears in the sequencing data of a study of blood T cells in healthy people across ages. The study's findings and limits: Diversity was higher, and naive CD4+ cells more numerous, in long-lived donors than in aged donors.

Together with a sample-barcoded 5' primer, a J-beta primer mix was included in a second PCR lasting about 7 to 12 cycles. One entry per CDR3 protein results from TCRdb running MiXCR on the 5' RACE reads. The sample carries 800,000 to 950,000 distinct CDR3 sequences, around 34% recorded once. Only a few counts were recorded for this clonotype. What it binds is not known. The CDR3 extends over 14 amino acids. From germline, CDR1 is LNHDA and CDR2 SQIVND (reference sequence). V trimming: 3 bases; J trimming: 5 bases; junction bases outside the gene matches: 3. PBMCs numbering at least 6.5 million were isolated per sample.

This chain joins TRBV19 and TRBJ1-2, with TRBD1 matching 10 bases. The sequencing sample was made of blood. This TCR was recovered from a man aged 18 to 30 in good health. The DNA for the CDR3 is TGTGCCAGTAGTATGGACAGGGGGTTTTATGGCTACACCTTC. This translates into CASSMDRGFYGYTF. The full variable domain, rest sourced from reference TRBV19 and TRBJ1-2, is DGGITQSPKYLFRKEGQNVTLSCEQNLNHDAMYWYRQDPGQGLRLIYYSQIVNDFQKGDIAEGYSVSREKKESFPLTVTSAQKNPTAFYLCASSMDRGFYGYTFGSGTRLTVV.